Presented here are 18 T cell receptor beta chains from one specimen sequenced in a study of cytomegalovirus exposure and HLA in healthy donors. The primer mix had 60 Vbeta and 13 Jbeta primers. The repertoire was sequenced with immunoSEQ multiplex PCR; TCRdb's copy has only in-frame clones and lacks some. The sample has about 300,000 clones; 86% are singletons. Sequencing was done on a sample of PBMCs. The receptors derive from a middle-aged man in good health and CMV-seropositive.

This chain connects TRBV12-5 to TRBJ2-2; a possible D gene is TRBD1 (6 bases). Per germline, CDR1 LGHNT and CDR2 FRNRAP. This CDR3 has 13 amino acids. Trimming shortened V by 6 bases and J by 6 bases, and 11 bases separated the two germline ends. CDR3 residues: CASGGAGAGELFF. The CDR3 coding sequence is TGTGCTAGTGGGGGGGCGGGCGCCGGGGAGCTGTTTTTT.

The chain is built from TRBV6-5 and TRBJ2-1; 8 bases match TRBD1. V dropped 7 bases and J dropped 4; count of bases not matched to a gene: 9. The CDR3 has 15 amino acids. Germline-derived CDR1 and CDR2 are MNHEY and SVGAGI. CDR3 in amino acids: CASTPRTGSYNEQFF. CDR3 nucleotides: TGTGCCAGCACCCCGAGGACAGGGTCTTACAATGAGCAGTTCTTC.

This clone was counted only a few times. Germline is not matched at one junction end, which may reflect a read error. The CDR3 protein is CASSPSGTAFEQLFF. The CDR3 DNA reads TGTGCCAGCAGTCCATCCGGGACAGCCTTTGAACAACTGTTTTTT. V usage is TRBV28 and J usage is TRBJ1-4, with TRBD1 matching 7 bases. CDR3 length: 15 residues. Germline loops: CDR1 MDHEN, CDR2 SYDVKM.

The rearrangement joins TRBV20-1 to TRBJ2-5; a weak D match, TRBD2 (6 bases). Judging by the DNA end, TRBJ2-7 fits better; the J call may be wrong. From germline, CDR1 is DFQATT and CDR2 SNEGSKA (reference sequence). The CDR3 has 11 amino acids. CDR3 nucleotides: TGCAGTGGGTTAGCGGACTACGAGCAGTACTTC. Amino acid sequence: CSGLADYEQYF.

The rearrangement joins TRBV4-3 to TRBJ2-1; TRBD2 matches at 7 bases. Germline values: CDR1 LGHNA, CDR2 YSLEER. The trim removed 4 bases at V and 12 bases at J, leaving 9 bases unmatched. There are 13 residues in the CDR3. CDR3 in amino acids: CASSRGLVSAQFF. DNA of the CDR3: TGCGCCAGCAGCCGAGGACTAGTATCGGCGCAGTTCTTC.

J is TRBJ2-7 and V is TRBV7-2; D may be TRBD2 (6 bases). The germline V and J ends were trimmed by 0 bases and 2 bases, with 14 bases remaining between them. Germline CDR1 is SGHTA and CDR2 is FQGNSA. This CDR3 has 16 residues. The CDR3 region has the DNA TGTGCCAGCAGCTTAGCGCAAGGGACTTCGACCTACGAGCAGTACTTC. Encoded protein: CASSLAQGTSTYEQYF. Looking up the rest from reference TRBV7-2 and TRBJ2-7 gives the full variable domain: GAGVSQSPSNKVTEKGKDVELRCDPISGHTALYWYRQSLGQGLEFLIYFQGNSAPDKSGLPSDRFSAERTGGSVSTLTIQRTQQEDSAVYLCASSLAQGTSTYEQYFGPGTRLTVT.

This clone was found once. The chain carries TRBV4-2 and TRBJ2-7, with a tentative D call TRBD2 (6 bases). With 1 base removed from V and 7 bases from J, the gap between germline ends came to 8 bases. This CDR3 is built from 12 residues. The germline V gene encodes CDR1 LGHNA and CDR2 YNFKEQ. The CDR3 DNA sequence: TGTGCCAGCAGCCAAGTAGGAGGGGAGCAGTACTTC. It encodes CASSQVGGEQYF.

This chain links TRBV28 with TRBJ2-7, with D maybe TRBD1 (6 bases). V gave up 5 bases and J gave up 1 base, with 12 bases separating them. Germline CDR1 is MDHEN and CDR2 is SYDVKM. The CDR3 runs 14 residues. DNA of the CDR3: TGTGCCAGCAGTCGAGTCGACAGGTCCTACGAGCAGTACTTC. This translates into CASSRVDRSYEQYF.

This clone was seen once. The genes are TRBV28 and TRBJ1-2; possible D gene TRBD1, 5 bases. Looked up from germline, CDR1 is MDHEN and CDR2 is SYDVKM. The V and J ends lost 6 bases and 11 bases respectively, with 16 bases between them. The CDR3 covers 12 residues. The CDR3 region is CASSPNRSRYTF. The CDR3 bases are TGTGCCAGCAGCCCGAACAGGTCCCGATACACCTTC.

The CDR3 reads CASSQVSGGPHEQYF. The DNA of the CDR3 is TGCGCCAGCAGCCAAGTCTCTGGAGGGCCCCACGAGCAGTACTTC. The chain recombines TRBV4-3 with TRBJ2-7; tentatively, D is TRBD2 (6 bases). The CDR3 loop spans 15 amino acids. Germline values: CDR1 LGHNA, CDR2 YSLEER. The V end was cut by 1 base, the J end by 5 bases, with 15 bases between.

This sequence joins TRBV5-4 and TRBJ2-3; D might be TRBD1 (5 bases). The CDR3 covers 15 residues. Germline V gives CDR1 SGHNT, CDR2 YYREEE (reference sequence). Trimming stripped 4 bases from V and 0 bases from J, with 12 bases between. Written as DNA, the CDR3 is TGTGCCAGCAGCCCAGGTGGGGCAAGCACAGATACGCAGTATTTT. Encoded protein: CASSPGGASTDTQYF.

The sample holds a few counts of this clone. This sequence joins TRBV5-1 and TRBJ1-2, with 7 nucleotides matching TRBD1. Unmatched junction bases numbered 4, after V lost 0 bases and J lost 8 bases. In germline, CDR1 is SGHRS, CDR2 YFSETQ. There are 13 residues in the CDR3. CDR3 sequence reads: CASSLEGADGYTF. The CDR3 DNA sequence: TGCGCCAGCAGCTTGGAGGGGGCTGACGGCTACACCTTC.

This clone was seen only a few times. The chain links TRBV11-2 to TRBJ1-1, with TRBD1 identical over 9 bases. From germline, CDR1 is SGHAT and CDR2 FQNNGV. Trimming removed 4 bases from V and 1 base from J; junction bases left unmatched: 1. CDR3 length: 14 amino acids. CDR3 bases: TGTGCCAGCAGCTGGGGACAGGGGAACACTGAAGCTTTCTTT. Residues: CASSWGQGNTEAFF.

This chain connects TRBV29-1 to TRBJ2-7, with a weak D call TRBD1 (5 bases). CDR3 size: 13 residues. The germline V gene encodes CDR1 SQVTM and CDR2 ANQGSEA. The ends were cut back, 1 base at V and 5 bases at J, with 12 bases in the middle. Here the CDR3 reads CSVEGGRANEQYF. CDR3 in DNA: TGCAGCGTTGAAGGGGGCCGCGCGAACGAGCAGTACTTC.

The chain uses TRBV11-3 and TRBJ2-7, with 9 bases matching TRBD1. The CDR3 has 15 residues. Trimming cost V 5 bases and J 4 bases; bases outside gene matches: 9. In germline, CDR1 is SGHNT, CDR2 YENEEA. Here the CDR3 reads CASSRAGTGRYEQYF. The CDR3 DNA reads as TGTGCCAGCAGCCGGGCCGGGACAGGGCGATACGAGCAGTACTTC.

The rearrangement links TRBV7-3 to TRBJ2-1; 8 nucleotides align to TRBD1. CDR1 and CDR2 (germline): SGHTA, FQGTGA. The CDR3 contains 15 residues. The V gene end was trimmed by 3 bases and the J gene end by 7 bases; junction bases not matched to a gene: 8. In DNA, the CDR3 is TGTGCCAGCAGCTTCACCGGGACAGGTGGGAATGAGCAGTTCTTC. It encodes CASSFTGTGGNEQFF.

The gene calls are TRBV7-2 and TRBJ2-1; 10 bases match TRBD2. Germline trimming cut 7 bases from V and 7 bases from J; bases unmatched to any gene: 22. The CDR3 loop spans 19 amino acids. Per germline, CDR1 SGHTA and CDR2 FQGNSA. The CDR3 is CASKGIVSVGTSAANEQFF. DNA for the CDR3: TGTGCCAGCAAAGGTATTGTTTCAGTCGGGACTAGCGCCGCGAATGAGCAGTTCTTC.

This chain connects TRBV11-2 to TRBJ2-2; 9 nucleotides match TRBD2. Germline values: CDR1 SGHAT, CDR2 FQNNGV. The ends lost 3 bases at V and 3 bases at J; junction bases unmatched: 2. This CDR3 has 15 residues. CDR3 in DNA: TGTGCCAGCAGCTTTAGCGGGAGTTACACCGGGGAGCTGTTTTTT. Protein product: CASSFSGSYTGELFF.